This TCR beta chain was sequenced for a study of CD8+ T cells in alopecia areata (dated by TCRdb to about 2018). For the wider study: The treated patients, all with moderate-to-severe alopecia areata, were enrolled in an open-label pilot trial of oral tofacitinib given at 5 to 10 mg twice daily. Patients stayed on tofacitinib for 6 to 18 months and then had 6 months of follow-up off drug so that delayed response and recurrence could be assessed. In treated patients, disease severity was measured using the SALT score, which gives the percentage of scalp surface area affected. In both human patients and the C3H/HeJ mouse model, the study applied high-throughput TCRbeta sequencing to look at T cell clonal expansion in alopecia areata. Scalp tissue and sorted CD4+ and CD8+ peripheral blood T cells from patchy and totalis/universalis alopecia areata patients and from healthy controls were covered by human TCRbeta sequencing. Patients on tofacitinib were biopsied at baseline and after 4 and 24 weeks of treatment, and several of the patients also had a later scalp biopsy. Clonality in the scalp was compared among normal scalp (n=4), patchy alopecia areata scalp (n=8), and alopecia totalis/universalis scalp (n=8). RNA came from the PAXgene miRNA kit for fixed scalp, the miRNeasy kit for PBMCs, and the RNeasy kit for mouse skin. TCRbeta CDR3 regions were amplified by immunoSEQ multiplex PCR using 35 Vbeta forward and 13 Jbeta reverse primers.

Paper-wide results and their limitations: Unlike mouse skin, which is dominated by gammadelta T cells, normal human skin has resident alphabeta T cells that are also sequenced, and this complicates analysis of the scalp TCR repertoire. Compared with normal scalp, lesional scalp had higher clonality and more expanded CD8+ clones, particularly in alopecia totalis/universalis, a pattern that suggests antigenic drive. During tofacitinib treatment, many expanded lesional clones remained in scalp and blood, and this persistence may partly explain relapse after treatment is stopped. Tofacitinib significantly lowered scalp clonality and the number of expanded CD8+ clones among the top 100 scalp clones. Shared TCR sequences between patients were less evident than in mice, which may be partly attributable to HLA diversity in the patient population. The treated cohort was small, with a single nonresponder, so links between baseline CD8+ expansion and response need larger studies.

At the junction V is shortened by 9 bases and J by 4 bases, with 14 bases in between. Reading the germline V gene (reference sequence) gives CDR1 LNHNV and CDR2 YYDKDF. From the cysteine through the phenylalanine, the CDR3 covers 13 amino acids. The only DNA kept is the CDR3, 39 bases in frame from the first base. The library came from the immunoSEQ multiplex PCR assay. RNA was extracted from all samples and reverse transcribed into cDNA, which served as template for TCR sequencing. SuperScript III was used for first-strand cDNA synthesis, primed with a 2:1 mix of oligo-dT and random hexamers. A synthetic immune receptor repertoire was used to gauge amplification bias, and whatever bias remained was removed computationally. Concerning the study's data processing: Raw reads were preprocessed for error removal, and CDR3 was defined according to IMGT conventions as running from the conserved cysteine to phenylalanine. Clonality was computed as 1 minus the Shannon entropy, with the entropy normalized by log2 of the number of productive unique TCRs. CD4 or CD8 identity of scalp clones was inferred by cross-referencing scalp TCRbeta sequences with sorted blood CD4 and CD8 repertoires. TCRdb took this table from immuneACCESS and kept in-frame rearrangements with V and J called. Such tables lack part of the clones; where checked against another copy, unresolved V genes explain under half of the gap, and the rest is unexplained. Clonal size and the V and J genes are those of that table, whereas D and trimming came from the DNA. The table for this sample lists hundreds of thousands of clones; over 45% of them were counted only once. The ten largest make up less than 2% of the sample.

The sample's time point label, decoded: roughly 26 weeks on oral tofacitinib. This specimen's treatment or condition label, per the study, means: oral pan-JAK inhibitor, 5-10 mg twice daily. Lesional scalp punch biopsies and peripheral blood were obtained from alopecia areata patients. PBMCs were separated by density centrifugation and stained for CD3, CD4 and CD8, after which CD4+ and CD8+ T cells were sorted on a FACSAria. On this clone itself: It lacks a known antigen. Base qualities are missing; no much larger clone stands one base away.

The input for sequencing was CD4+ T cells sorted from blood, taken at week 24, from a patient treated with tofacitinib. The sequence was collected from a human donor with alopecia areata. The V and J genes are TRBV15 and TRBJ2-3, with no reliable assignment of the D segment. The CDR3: CATSLRKSDTQYF. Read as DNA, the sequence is TGTGCCACTAGTTTAAGAAAGTCAGATACGCAGTATTTT.